The rows below give T cell receptor beta chains drawn from one sample of a study of CD8+ T cells in alopecia areata. Clones were read by immunoSEQ multiplex PCR, and TCRdb kept only the in-frame ones, dropping some. Of more than 95,000 clones listed, around 58% are singletons. The specimen comprised CD8+ T cells sorted from blood, sampled at week 4, from a patient treated with tofacitinib. The receptors come from a human donor with alopecia areata. Both conserved end residues are part of each CDR3. A D gene is named only where the DNA matches it firmly. The size entry is marked missing in some rows and otherwise reads once, few, many or a size class.

d_gene | abundance | j_gene | v_gene | CDR3nt | CDR3aa
TRBD1 | . | TRBJ1-2 | TRBV28 | TGTGCCAGCAGCTTGGACAGGAGCGGCTATGGCTACACCTTC | CASSLDRSGYGYTF
. | few | TRBJ2-6 | TRBV29-1 | TGCAGCCGCAAGGGACCTAAAGGACTTAGTGGGGCCAACGTCCTGACTTTC | CSRKGPKGLSGANVLTF
. | . | TRBJ2-7 | TRBV27 | TGTGCCAGCAGTGTTTGGAGGGGGGACGAGCAGTACTTC | CASSVWRGDEQYF
. | few | TRBJ2-5 | TRBV10-3 | TGTGCCATCAGTGACTCGTTGGCAGATAAGAGGGAGACCCAGTACTTC | CAISDSLADKRETQYF
TRBD1 | few | TRBJ2-6 | TRBV23-1 | TGCGCCAGCAGTCAATCGGACAGGGGAGTCCGTCGAGGTGGGGCCAACGTCCTGACTTTC | CASSQSDRGVRRGGANVLTF
. | . | TRBJ1-4 | TRBV30 | TGTGCCTGGACCGGGACCGGTAATGAAAAACTGTTTTTT | CAWTGTGNEKLFF
. | . | TRBJ2-2 | TRBV5-4 | TGTGCCAGCAGCCCGGACCACACCGGGGAGCTGTTTTTT | CASSPDHTGELFF
. | . | TRBJ1-4 | TRBV7-9 | TGTGCCAGCAGCTTTGAGTCAAAACTGTTTTTT | CASSFESKLFF
TRBD2 | . | TRBJ2-1 | TRBV23-1 | TGCGCCAGCAGCCCCTCCACGACTAGCGGTTACAATGAGCAGTTCTTC | CASSPSTTSGYNEQFF
. | few | TRBJ2-1 | TRBV29-1 | TGCAGCGTTGCCGATGAGCAGTTCTTC | CSVADEQFF
. | . | TRBJ2-1 | TRBV5-1 | TGCGCCAGCAGCTTGGAGGGTGGTGAGCAGTTCTTC | CASSLEGGEQFF
. | . | TRBJ1-2 | TRBV9 | TGTGCCAGCAGCGTAACTGACAGCTATGGCTACACCTTC | CASSVTDSYGYTF
. | once | TRBJ1-3 | TRBV30 | TGTGCCTGGACCCCAGGACTAAACACCATATATTTT | CAWTPGLNTIYF
TRBD1 | . | TRBJ1-1 | TRBV9 | TGTGCCAGCAGCGGTCCGGGACAGTATGCTTTCTTT | CASSGPGQYAFF
. | . | TRBJ2-5 | TRBV30 | TGTGCCTGGAGTGTATTAGGGGGAGAGACCCAGTACTTC | CAWSVLGGETQYF
. | . | TRBJ2-3 | TRBV30 | TGTGCCTGGAGTCCCCGGGACCATAGCACAGATACGCAGTATTTT | CAWSPRDHSTDTQYF
TRBD1 | . | TRBJ2-7 | TRBV5-6 | TGTGCCAGCAGCCCGGGACAGACCTACGAGCAGTACTTC | CASSPGQTYEQYF
. | . | TRBJ2-5 | TRBV6-4 | TGTGCCAGCAGTCCGATGGGGAAAGCCCCACAAGAGACCCAGTACTTC | CASSPMGKAPQETQYF
. | . | TRBJ1-1 | TRBV30 | TGTGCCTGGAGTGTAACGGGAGCCACTGAAGCTTTCTTT | CAWSVTGATEAFF
TRBD1 | few | TRBJ1-5 | TRBV5-6 | TGTGCCAGCAGCTTGGGGCCCGGACAGGGAGTAGCTCAGCCCCAGCATTTT | CASSLGPGQGVAQPQHF